Listed here are 23 T cell receptor beta chains from one sample, sequenced in a study of PD-1 blockade in classical Hodgkin lymphoma. Every one of the patients relapsed after autologous stem cell transplantation (brentuximab vedotin exposure was variable). The repertoire was sequenced with immunoSEQ multiplex PCR; TCRdb's copy has only in-frame clones and lacks some. The sample lists tens of thousands of clones; over 60% were seen once. The sequences come from peripheral blood mononuclear cells (PBMCs), collected at baseline. The receptors were gathered from a human donor with classical Hodgkin lymphoma.

The table lists this clone with a count of one. The rearrangement uses TRBV11-2 and TRBJ1-6, with D maybe TRBD1 (6 bases). V lost 1 base and J 9 bases, leaving 10 bases between the germline ends. The length of the CDR3 is 14 residues. Germline V gene data show CDR1 as SGHAT and CDR2 as FQNNGV. DNA of the CDR3: TGTGCCAGCAGCTTAGGGACAGATGTTTCACCCCTCCACTTT. Protein: CASSLGTDVSPLHF. Looking up the rest from reference TRBV11-2 and TRBJ1-6 gives the full variable domain: EAGVAQSPRYKIIEKRQSVAFWCNPISGHATLYWYQQILGQGPKLLIQFQNNGVVDDSQLPKDRFSAERLKGVDSTLKIQPAKLEDSAVYLCASSLGTDVSPLHFGNGTRLTVT.

The chain employs TRBV6-5 and TRBJ2-2; unclear D gene. The CDR3 is 11 amino acids. Trimming pared 7 bases from V and 3 bases from J, leaving 3 bases between. CDR1 MNHEY and CDR2 SVGAGI come from the germline V gene. The CDR3 DNA reads TGTGCCAGCACCTACACCGGGGAGCTGTTTTTT. Its protein product is CASTYTGELFF.

The chain recombines TRBV6-5 with TRBJ2-7, with a possible D match to TRBD2 (6 bases). The germline CDR1 and CDR2 sequences are MNHEY and SVGAGI. The CDR3 runs 15 residues. The ends were cut back, 6 bases at V and 3 bases at J, with 18 bases in the middle. The CDR3 loop reads CASSPAGPQNYEQYF. CDR3 sequence (DNA): TGTGCCAGCAGCCCTGCGGGACCCCAAAACTACGAGCAGTACTTC.

This chain links TRBV6-6 with TRBJ1-4; no definite D call. Trimming left V 0 bases short and J 12 bases short, with 5 bases between. The CDR3 loop spans 11 amino acids. CDR1 MNHNY and CDR2 SVGAGI come from the germline V gene (reference sequence). CDR3 loop: CASSYSNQLFF. CDR3 DNA: TGTGCCAGCAGTTACTCGAACCAACTGTTTTTT.

The J gene is TRBJ2-1, the V gene TRBV9; tentative D call: TRBD2 (5 bases). CDR3 length equals 17 residues. Trimming took off 3 bases at V and 1 base at J, with 17 bases between the two ends. Germline assignment: CDR1 SGDLS and CDR2 YYNGEE. CDR3 sequence (DNA): TGTGCCAGCAGCGCGGAAATGGGGAGTCTTTCCTACAATGAGCAGTTCTTC. Translated, it gives CASSAEMGSLSYNEQFF. The full variable domain, rest sourced from reference TRBV9 and TRBJ2-1, is DSGVTQTPKHLITATGQRVTLRCSPRSGDLSVYWYQQSLDQGLQFLIQYYNGEERAKGNILERFSAQQFPDLHSELNLSSLELGDSALYFCASSAEMGSLSYNEQFFGPGTRLTVL.

The genes are TRBV6-5 and TRBJ1-5; D perhaps matches TRBD1 (5 bases). This CDR3 comprises 15 residues. The V end was cut by 6 bases, the J end by 0 bases, with 12 bases between. CDR1 and CDR2 (germline): MNHEY, SVGAGI. The CDR3 nucleotides are TGTGCCAGCAGCCCCGTGACAGATAGCAATCAGCCCCAGCATTTT. Amino acids: CASSPVTDSNQPQHF.

V is TRBV28 and J is TRBJ1-5; possibly TRBD1 for D (5 bases). The V end was cut by 2 bases, the J end by 7 bases, with 15 bases between. The CDR3 has 15 amino acids. In germline, CDR1 is MDHEN, CDR2 SYDVKM. CDR3 sequence: CASSLNRWGGQPQHF. The CDR3 DNA is TGTGCCAGCAGTTTAAACCGTTGGGGGGGGCAGCCCCAGCATTTT.

Of note for this clone: The sample carries other DNA sequences with the same CDR3. The genes are TRBV5-1 and TRBJ1-1, with a weak D call TRBD1 (5 bases). Germline loops: CDR1 SGHRS, CDR2 YFSETQ. Deletions cut 0 bases from V and 5 bases from J, with 14 bases between. This CDR3 spans 15 amino acids. The CDR3 loop reads CASSLDSGISTEAFF. CDR3 DNA sequence: TGCGCCAGCAGCTTGGACTCAGGGATCTCAACTGAAGCTTTCTTT.

The genes are TRBV2 and TRBJ1-2, with D perhaps TRBD1 (6 bases). Germline CDR1 reads SNHLY; CDR2 reads FYNNEI. The CDR3 has 13 residues. V was trimmed by 5 bases and J by 1 base, leaving 8 bases between them. This chain's CDR3 is CASSTQGNYGYTF. The DNA for the CDR3 is TGTGCCAGCAGTACACAGGGTAACTATGGCTACACCTTC.

This clone is medium-sized (0.01 to 0.1%) in the sample. The gene calls are TRBV29-1 and TRBJ1-4, with 7 bases fitting TRBD1. The V gene end was trimmed by 0 bases and the J gene end by 6 bases; junction bases not matched to a gene: 7. The CDR3 covers 15 residues. Germline loops: CDR1 SQVTM, CDR2 ANQGSEA. The CDR3 DNA is TGCAGCGTTGAAGATGGGAGGGGGCGCGATGAAAAACTGTTTTTT. Its protein is CSVEDGRGRDEKLFF.

The chain links TRBV19 to TRBJ1-4, with D tentatively TRBD1 (6 bases). The V end was cut by 1 base, the J end by 0 bases, with 9 bases between. CDR1 is LNHDA, CDR2 SQIVND, per germline (reference sequence). This CDR3 contains 16 residues. CDR3 residues: CASSIGGAATNEKLFF. CDR3 in DNA: TGTGCCAGTAGTATAGGGGGGGCCGCAACTAATGAAAAACTGTTTTTT.

About this clone: Different DNA sequences within this sample yield the same CDR3. The CDR3 DNA is TGTGCCAGCTCCCCCCCGACTGGGGCCAACGTCCTGACTTTC. It translates to CASSPPTGANVLTF. This rearrangement joins TRBV18 to TRBJ2-6; D gene unclear. V was clipped by 6 bases and J by 2 bases, with 8 bases between them. The germline V gene has CDR1 KGHSH and CDR2 LQKENI. The CDR3 runs 14 residues.

The chain uses TRBV7-8 and TRBJ2-5, with 10 bases fitting TRBD2. V dropped 5 bases and J dropped 2; count of bases not matched to a gene: 8. CDR1 SGHVS and CDR2 FQNEAQ come from the germline V gene. This CDR3 comprises 16 residues. CDR3 DNA: TGTGCCAGCAGCCCCCTAGCGGGAGTAGGGCAAGAGACCCAGTACTTC. It translates to CASSPLAGVGQETQYF.

The chain joins TRBV5-3 to TRBJ1-5; D uncertain. TRBV5-3 is recorded as an ORF, its role being uncertain. V was shortened by 0 bases and J by 7 bases, with 14 bases between the two germline ends. The CDR3 loop spans 15 amino acids. The CDR3 is CARSLVLSARQPQHF. As DNA, the CDR3 is TGTGCCAGAAGCTTGGTTTTGTCCGCTAGGCAGCCCCAGCATTTT.

The V call is TRBV28, the J call TRBJ2-1; maybe TRBD1 (6 bases). CDR3 size: 15 residues. V was cut by 8 bases and J by 3 bases, with 17 bases left in between. Germline loops: CDR1 MDHEN, CDR2 SYDVKM. CDR3 DNA: TGTGCCAGCGAAAGGGGGACCCTATACTACAATGAGCAGTTCTTC. Its translation is CASERGTLYYNEQFF.

The genes are TRBV27 and TRBJ1-6; D gene ambiguous. CDR1 is MNHEY, CDR2 SMNVEV, per germline (reference sequence). Trimming shortened V by 4 bases and J by 9 bases, and 7 bases separated the two germline ends. The CDR3 spans 12 residues. This CDR3 reads CASSSGSSPLHF. The CDR3 DNA follows: TGTGCCAGCAGTTCAGGATCTTCACCCCTCCACTTT.

V gene TRBV9 combines with J gene TRBJ1-6; D gene ambiguous. The CDR3 is made up of 15 amino acids. Germline CDR1 and CDR2: SGDLS and YYNGEE. Deletions cut 1 base from V and 8 bases from J, with 13 bases between. The CDR3 coding sequence is TGTGCCAGCAGCGTAAGGGCCGGCAACGATTCACCCCTCCACTTT. Its translation: CASSVRAGNDSPLHF. Filled out from reference TRBV9 and TRBJ1-6, the complete variable domain reads DSGVTQTPKHLITATGQRVTLRCSPRSGDLSVYWYQQSLDQGLQFLIQYYNGEERAKGNILERFSAQQFPDLHSELNLSSLELGDSALYFCASSVRAGNDSPLHFGNGTRLTVT.

This chain joins TRBV19 and TRBJ1-1; D remains unclear. Germline lookup yields CDR1 LNHDA and CDR2 SQIVND (reference sequence). There are 15 residues in the CDR3. V was shortened by 2 bases and J by 0 bases, with 10 bases between the two germline ends. The CDR3: CASSINVRMNTEAFF. CDR3 coding DNA: TGTGCCAGTAGTATAAATGTCAGGATGAACACTGAAGCTTTCTTT.

The chain carries TRBV7-6 and TRBJ2-5; D may be TRBD1 or TRBD2 (5 bases each). V was clipped by 1 base and J by 4 bases, with 13 bases between them. This CDR3 comprises 15 residues. Per germline, CDR1 SGHVS and CDR2 FNYEAQ. The chain's CDR3 is CASSLVWDGVETQYF. The CDR3 region has the DNA TGTGCCAGCAGCTTAGTGTGGGACGGGGTAGAGACCCAGTACTTC.

CDR3 residues: CASSAQGYYGYTF. The CDR3 DNA follows: TGTGCCAGCAGTGCACAGGGATACTATGGCTACACCTTC. This chain links TRBV6-6 with TRBJ1-2, with D tentatively TRBD1 (6 bases). The CDR3 has 13 amino acids. V gave up 5 bases and J gave up 3 bases, with 10 bases separating them. Germline CDR1 MNHNY, CDR2 SVGAGI (reference sequence).

The chain couples TRBV9 to TRBJ2-7; a possible D gene is TRBD1 (6 bases). The V gene's germline CDR1 is SGDLS and CDR2 YYNGEE. The CDR3 contains 14 residues. The ends were cut back, 0 bases at V and 2 bases at J, with 9 bases in the middle. As DNA, the CDR3 is TGTGCCAGCAGCGTAGGAACAGGGACCTACGAGCAGTACTTC. This codes for CASSVGTGTYEQYF. The full variable domain, rest sourced from reference TRBV9 and TRBJ2-7, is DSGVTQTPKHLITATGQRVTLRCSPRSGDLSVYWYQQSLDQGLQFLIQYYNGEERAKGNILERFSAQQFPDLHSELNLSSLELGDSALYFCASSVGTGTYEQYFGPGTRLTVT.

The CDR3 region has the DNA TGTGCCAGCAGTTACCGGGGGACAAATGAAAAACTGTTTTTT. Translated, it gives CASSYRGTNEKLFF. This chain connects TRBV6-5 to TRBJ1-4; maybe TRBD1 (6 bases). This CDR3 is built from 14 residues. V dropped 2 bases and J dropped 5 bases, with 9 bases sitting between them. Germline CDR1 and CDR2: MNHEY and SVGAGI.

V usage is TRBV7-9 and J usage is TRBJ2-3; TRBD1 matches 11 bases. CDR1 and CDR2 (germline): SEHNR, FQNEAQ (reference sequence). The CDR3 sequence is 16 residues long. With V trimmed by 3 bases and J by 6 bases, 8 bases remained unmatched. The CDR3 loop reads CASSLDRGLLRDTQYF. The CDR3 DNA reads TGTGCCAGCAGCTTGGACAGGGGGCTCTTAAGGGATACGCAGTATTTT.